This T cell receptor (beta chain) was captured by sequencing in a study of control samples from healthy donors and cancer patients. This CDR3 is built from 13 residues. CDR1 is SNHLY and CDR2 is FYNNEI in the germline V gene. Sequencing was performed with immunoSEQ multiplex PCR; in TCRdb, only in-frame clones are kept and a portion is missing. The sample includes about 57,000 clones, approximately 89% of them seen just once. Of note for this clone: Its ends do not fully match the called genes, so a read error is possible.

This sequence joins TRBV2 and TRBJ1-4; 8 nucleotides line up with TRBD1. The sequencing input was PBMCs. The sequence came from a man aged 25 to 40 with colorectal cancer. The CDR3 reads CASRDRGEEKLFF. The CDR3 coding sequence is TGTGCCAGCCGTGACAGGGGTGAGGAAAAACTGTTTTTT.